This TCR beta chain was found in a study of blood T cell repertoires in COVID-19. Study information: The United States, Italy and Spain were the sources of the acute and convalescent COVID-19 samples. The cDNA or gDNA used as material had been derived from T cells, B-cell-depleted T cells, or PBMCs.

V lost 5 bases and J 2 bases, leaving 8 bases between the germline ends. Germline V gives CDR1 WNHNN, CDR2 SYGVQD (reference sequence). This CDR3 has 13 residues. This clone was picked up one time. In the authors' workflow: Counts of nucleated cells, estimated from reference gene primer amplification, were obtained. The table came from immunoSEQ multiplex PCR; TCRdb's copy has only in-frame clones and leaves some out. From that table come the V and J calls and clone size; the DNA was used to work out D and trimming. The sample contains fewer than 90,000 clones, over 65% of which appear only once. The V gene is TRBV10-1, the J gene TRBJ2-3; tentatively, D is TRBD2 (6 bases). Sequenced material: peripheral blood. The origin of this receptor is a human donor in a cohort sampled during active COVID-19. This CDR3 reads CASSRDFTDTQYF. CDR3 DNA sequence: TGCGCCAGCAGTCGGGACTTCACAGATACGCAGTATTTT.